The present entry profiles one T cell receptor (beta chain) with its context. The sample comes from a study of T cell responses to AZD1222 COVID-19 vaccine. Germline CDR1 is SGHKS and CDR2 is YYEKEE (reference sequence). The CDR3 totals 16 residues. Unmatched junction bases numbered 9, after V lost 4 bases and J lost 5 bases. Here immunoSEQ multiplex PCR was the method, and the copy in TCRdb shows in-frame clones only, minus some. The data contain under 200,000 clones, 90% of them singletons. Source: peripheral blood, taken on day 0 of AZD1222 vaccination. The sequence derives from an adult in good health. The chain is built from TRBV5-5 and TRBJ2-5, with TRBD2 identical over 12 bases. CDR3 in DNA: TGTGCCAGCAGCATTGGACTAGCGGGGCGCCGGGAGACCCAGTACTTC. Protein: CASSIGLAGRRETQYF.